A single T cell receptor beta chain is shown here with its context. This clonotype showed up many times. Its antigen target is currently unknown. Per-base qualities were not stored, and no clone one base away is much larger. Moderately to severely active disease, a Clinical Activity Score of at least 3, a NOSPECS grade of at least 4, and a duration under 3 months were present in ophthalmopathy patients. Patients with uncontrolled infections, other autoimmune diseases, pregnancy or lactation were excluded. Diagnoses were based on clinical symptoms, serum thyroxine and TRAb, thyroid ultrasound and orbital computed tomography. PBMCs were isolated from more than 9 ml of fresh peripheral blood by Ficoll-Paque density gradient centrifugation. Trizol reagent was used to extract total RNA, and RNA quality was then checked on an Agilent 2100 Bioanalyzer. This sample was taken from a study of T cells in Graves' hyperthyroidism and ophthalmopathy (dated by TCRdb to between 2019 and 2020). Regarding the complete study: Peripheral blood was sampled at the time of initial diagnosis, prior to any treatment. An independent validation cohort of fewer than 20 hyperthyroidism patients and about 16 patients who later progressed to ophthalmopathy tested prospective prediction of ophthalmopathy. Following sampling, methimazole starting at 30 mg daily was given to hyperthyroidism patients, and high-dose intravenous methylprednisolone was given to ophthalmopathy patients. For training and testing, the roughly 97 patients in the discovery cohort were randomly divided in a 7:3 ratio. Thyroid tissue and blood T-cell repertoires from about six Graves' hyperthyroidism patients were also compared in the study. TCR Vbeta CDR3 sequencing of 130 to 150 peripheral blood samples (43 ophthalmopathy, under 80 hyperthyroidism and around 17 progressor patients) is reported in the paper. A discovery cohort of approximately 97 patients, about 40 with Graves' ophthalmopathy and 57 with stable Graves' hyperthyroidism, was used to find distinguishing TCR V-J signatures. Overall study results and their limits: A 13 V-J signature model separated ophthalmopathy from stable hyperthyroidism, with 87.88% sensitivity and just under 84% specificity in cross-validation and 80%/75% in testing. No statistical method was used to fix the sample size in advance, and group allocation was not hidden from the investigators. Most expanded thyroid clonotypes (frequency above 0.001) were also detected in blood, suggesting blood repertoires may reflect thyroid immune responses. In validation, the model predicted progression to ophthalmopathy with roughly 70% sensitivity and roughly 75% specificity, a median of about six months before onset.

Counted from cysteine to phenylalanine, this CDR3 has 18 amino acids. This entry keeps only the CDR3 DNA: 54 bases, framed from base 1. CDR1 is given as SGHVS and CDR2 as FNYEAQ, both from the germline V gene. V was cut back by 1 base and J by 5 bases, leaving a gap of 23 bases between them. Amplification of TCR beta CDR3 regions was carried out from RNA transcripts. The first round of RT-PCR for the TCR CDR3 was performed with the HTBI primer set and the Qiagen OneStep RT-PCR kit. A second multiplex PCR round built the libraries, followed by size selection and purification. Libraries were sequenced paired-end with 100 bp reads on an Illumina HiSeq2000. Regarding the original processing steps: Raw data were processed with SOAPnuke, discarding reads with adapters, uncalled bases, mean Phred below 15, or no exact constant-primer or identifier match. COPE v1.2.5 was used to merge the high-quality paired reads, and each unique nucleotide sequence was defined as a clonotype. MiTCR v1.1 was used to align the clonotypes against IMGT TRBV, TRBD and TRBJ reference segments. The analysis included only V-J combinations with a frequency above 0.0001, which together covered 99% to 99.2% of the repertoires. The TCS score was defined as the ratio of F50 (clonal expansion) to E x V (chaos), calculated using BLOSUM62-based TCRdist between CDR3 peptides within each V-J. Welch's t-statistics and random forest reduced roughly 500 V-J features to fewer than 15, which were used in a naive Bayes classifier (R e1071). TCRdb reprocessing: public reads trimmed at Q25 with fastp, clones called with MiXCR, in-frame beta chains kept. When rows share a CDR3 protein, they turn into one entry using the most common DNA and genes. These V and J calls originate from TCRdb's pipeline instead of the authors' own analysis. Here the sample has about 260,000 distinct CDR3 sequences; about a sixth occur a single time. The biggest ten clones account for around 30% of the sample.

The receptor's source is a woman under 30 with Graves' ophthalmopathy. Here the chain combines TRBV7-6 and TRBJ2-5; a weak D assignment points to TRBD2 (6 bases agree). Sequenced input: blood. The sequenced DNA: TGTGCCAGCAGCTTAGTCGATGGTGTTAGCGGAGCCGGGGAGACCCAGTACTTC. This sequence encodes CASSLVDGVSGAGETQYF.